Each of the 18 T cell receptor beta chains below was sequenced from the same sample in a study of molecular identifiers for immune sequencing clone quantification. A single record per CDR3 protein comes from TCRdb applying MiXCR to the PCR reads. The data contain under 350,000 distinct CDR3 sequences, roughly a quarter of them seen just once; the ten biggest clones take up roughly 0.7%. Sequenced input: naive CD8+ T cells from blood, with Jurkat cell RNA spiked in. Specified subset: FACS-sorted CD8+CD4-CCR7+CD45RA+ naive T cells. The source of these receptors is a human donor in good health. Some libraries in this study had Jurkat cell RNA spiked in.

This clonotype has at least ten counts. V is TRBV7-9 and J is TRBJ1-2; D gene ambiguous. Trimming left V 4 bases short and J 6 bases short, with 12 bases between. CDR3 length: 13 amino acids. Germline V gives CDR1 SEHNR, CDR2 FQNEAQ (reference sequence). In DNA, the CDR3 is TGTGCCAGCAGCTCCATATCAAGAGATGGCTACACCTTC. This gives the protein CASSSISRDGYTF.

This clonotype has only a few counts. The CDR3 region has the DNA TGTGCCAGCAGCTTACAGGGGTACAATGAGCAGTTCTTC. It is translated as CASSLQGYNEQFF. This rearrangement joins TRBV11-1 to TRBJ2-1; D may be TRBD1 (6 bases). Trimming took off 2 bases at V and 4 bases at J, with 6 bases between the two ends. The CDR3 runs to 13 residues. CDR1 and CDR2 from the germline V gene are SGHAT and FQDESV (reference sequence).

As regards this clonotype: A read error may explain this, as a much larger clone is one base away. The V and J genes are TRBV6-1 and TRBJ1-6; 9 nucleotides align to TRBD1. CDR1 MNHNS and CDR2 SASEGT come from the germline V gene. The CDR3 is 16 amino acids. In nucleotides, the CDR3 is TGTTCCAGCAGTGAAGGGGGGACAGGGATTCTCCTCCCCCTCCACTTT. Its protein product is CSSSEGGTGILLPLHF.

This clonotype was seen a few times. In this CDR3 the conserved last residue, phenylalanine or tryptophan, is missing, so a read error is likely. The rearrangement uses TRBV6-5 and TRBJ1-5; tentatively, D is TRBD1 (6 bases). Per the germline V gene, CDR1 is MNHEY and CDR2 is SVGAGI. V dropped 2 bases and J dropped 1 base, with 9 bases sitting between them. The CDR3 sequence is 15 residues long. The CDR3 spells CASSYRQGSNQPQHS. The CDR3 DNA reads TGTGCCAGCAGTTACCGTCAGGGGAGCAATCAGCCCCAGCATTCT.

Regarding this clonotype: A much bigger clone sits one base away, suggesting this may be a read error. This chain links TRBV29-1 with TRBJ2-7; 7 bases are a match to TRBD1. The CDR3 spans 13 residues. With V trimmed by 7 bases and J by 3 bases, 9 bases remained unmatched. Germline loops: CDR1 SQVTM, CDR2 ANQGSEA. Here the CDR3 reads CSAVHRGHYEQYF. Here the CDR3 DNA reads TGCAGCGCCGTCCACAGGGGCCACTACGAGCAGTACTTC.

This clonotype was observed many times. The J gene is TRBJ2-7, the V gene TRBV12-5, with 7 bases identical to TRBD2. V shed 9 bases and J 0 bases; nucleotides not matched to a gene: 5. This CDR3 comprises 13 residues. Germline-derived CDR1 and CDR2 are LGHNT and FRNRAP. CDR3: CASSGGSSYEQYF. CDR3 in DNA: TGTGCTAGCTCGGGGGGAAGCTCCTACGAGCAGTACTTC.

The table lists this clonotype with many counts. This rearrangement joins TRBV5-4 to TRBJ2-3, with D unresolved. In germline, CDR1 is SGHNT, CDR2 YYREEE (reference sequence). The CDR3 consists of 12 residues. Trimming left V 4 bases short and J 2 bases short, with 5 bases between. For the CDR3, the DNA is TGTGCCAGCAGCGATATCACAGATACGCAGTATTTT. It specifies CASSDITDTQYF. Complete variable domain (other parts from reference TRBV5-4 and TRBJ2-3): ETGVTQSPTHLIKTRGQQVTLRCSSQSGHNTVSWYQQALGQGPQFIFQYYREEENGRGNFPPRFSGLQFPNYSSELNVNALELDDSALYLCASSDITDTQYFGPGTRLTVL.

The rearrangement uses TRBV7-2 and TRBJ2-1, with TRBD2 as a possible D gene (6 bases). Per the germline V gene, CDR1 is SGHTA and CDR2 is FQGNSA. The CDR3 is 16 residues long. With 5 bases removed from V and 4 bases from J, the gap between germline ends came to 18 bases. This CDR3 reads CASSPPGTCFYNEQFF. CDR3 bases: TGTGCCAGCAGCCCCCCCGGGACTTGCTTTTACAATGAGCAGTTCTTC.

This clonotype was seen a handful of times. DNA for the CDR3: TGTGCCAGCAGGCCGGGCATGGGCAATCAGCCCCAGCATTTT. As protein: CASRPGMGNQPQHF. This chain links TRBV6-2 or TRBV6-3 with TRBJ1-5; D ambiguous. Per the germline V gene, CDR1 is MNHEY and CDR2 is SVGEGT. This CDR3 contains 14 residues. The germline V and J ends were trimmed by 6 bases and 2 bases, with 11 bases remaining between them.

Regarding this clonotype: This sequence may be a read error, since a much larger clone differs from it by one base. The chain links TRBV4-1 to TRBJ2-5; a possible D gene is TRBD2 (6 bases). CDR3 length equals 15 residues. Germline CDR1 MGHRA, CDR2 YSYEKL. Trimming cost V 0 bases and J 9 bases, with 17 bases left between them. CDR3 bases: TGCGCCAGCAGCCAAGATCGCGGGACCGGGCGGGCCCAGTACTTC. It translates to CASSQDRGTGRAQYF.

Note on this clonotype: One junction end does not reproduce the germline sequence, and a read error may be involved. The chain is built from TRBV20-1 and TRBJ2-1, with no clear D. CDR3 length: 14 residues. Per germline, CDR1 DFQATT and CDR2 SNEGSKA (reference sequence). CDR3 sequence: CSATDFPMGNGQFF. CDR3 bases: TGCAGTGCTACTGACTTCCCGATGGGCAATGGGCAGTTCTTC.

This clonotype was detected ten times or more. The chain recombines TRBV29-1 with TRBJ2-3, with 11 positions matching TRBD1. Germline assignment: CDR1 SQVTM and CDR2 ANQGSEA. This CDR3 is built from 18 residues. The V segment lost 4 bases and the J segment 3 bases; nucleotides outside the gene matches: 15. In DNA, the CDR3 is TGCAGCGTTGGATTTCCCTTCGGACAGGGGGCCTTAACAGATACGCAGTATTTT. It yields the protein CSVGFPFGQGALTDTQYF.

Concerning this clonotype: The junction differs from germline at one of its ends, possibly a read error. The chain couples TRBV14 to TRBJ2-4, with TRBD1 matching over 9 bases. CDR3 size: 14 residues. CDR1 is SGHDN, CDR2 FVKESK, per germline. Here the CDR3 reads CASSPWTGENTQYF. In nucleotides, the CDR3 is TGTGCCAGCAGCCCATGGACAGGGGAAAACACTCAGTACTTC.

The J gene is TRBJ2-7, the V gene TRBV30, with 10 bases fitting TRBD2. This CDR3 has 14 residues. J was trimmed by 3 bases and V by 0 bases; bases with no gene match: 2. CDR1 is GTSNPN, CDR2 SVGIG, per germline (reference sequence). The CDR3 spells CAWSVRTSGYEQYF. DNA of the CDR3: TGTGCCTGGAGTGTTCGGACTAGCGGCTACGAGCAGTACTTC. The full variable domain, with the rest looked up from reference TRBV30 and TRBJ2-7, is SQTIHQWPATLVQPVGSPLSLECTVEGTSNPNLYWYRQAAGRGLQLLFYSVGIGQISSEVPQNLSASRPQDRQFILSSKKLLLSDSGFYLCAWSVRTSGYEQYFGPGTRLTVT.

With respect to this clonotype: A much larger clone lies a single base off, so this may be a read error. The rearrangement links TRBV29-1 to TRBJ2-7, with D possibly being TRBD1 (6 bases). Germline-derived CDR1 and CDR2 are SQVTM and ANQGSEA. CDR3 length equals 14 residues. The CDR3 coding sequence is TGCAGCGGTAGCCGTGGGACATCGCCCTACGAGCAGTGCTTC. This encodes CSGSRGTSPYEQCF.

This clonotype occurred once. The junction shows a germline mismatch at one end, possibly a read error. The chain recombines TRBV9 with TRBJ1-3, with D hard to call. Germline CDR1 and CDR2: SGDLS and YYNGEE. The CDR3 covers 13 residues. The CDR3 spells CAGSVGAGNTIYF. Here the CDR3 DNA reads TGTGCCGGCAGCGTAGGTGCTGGAAACACCATATATTTT. Combining the CDR3 with reference TRBV9 and TRBJ1-3 gives the whole variable domain DSGVTQTPKHLITATGQRVTLRCSPRSGDLSVYWYQQSLDQGLQFLIQYYNGEERAKGNILERFSAQQFPDLHSELNLSSLELGDSALYFCAGSVGAGNTIYFGEGSWLTVV.

The table lists this clonotype with many counts. The rearrangement joins TRBV6-1 to TRBJ1-3; tentatively, D is TRBD1 (6 bases). Germline values: CDR1 MNHNS, CDR2 SASEGT. CDR3 length: 16 amino acids. CDR3 bases: TGTGCGATGAGACAGGACGAAGAACTCTCTGGAAACACCATATATTTT. This encodes CAMRQDEELSGNTIYF.

As to this clonotype: Possible read error: a much larger clone is one base away. The chain links TRBV6-5 to TRBJ2-1; D assignment may be TRBD1 or TRBD2 (5 bases each). The CDR3 is 15 residues long. Germline-derived CDR1 and CDR2 are MNHEY and SVGAGI. The CDR3 sequence: CASGYSGSSYNEQFF. The CDR3 DNA sequence: TGTGCCAGCGGTTACTCAGGGAGCTCCTACAATGAGCAGTTCTTC.